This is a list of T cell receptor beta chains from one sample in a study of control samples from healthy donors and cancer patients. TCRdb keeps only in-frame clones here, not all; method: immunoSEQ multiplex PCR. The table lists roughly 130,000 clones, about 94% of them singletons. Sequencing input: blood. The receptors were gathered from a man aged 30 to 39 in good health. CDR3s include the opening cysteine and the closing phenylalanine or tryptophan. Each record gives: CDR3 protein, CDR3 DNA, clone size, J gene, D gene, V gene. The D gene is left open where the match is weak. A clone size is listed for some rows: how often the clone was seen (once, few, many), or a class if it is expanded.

cdr3_aa: CAITDQGSLFSGYTF; cdr3_nt: TGTGCCATTACGGATCAGGGTTCACTCTTCTCTGGCTACACCTTC; clone_size: -; j_call: TRBJ1-2; d_call: -; v_call: TRBV24-1
cdr3_aa: CASSLTVGEGNTIYF; cdr3_nt: TGTGCCAGCAGCCTAACCGTAGGGGAAGGAAACACCATATATTTT; clone_size: once; j_call: TRBJ1-3; d_call: -; v_call: TRBV9
cdr3_aa: CASSPGESTNEKLFF; cdr3_nt: TGTGCCAGCAGCCCGGGGGAATCAACTAATGAAAAACTGTTTTTT; clone_size: -; j_call: TRBJ1-4; d_call: -; v_call: TRBV3-1/TRBV3-2
cdr3_aa: CASSTRALTDTQYF; cdr3_nt: TGTGCCAGCAGTACTAGGGCCCTCACAGATACGCAGTATTTT; clone_size: -; j_call: TRBJ2-3; d_call: -; v_call: TRBV2
cdr3_aa: CASRPTGAYGYTF; cdr3_nt: TGTGCCAGCAGGCCTACAGGGGCCTATGGCTACACCTTC; clone_size: -; j_call: TRBJ1-2; d_call: TRBD1; v_call: TRBV28
cdr3_aa: CASSLTGTGNSPLHF; cdr3_nt: TGTGCCAGCTCGCTCACCGGGACAGGGAATTCACCCCTCCACTTT; clone_size: -; j_call: TRBJ1-6; d_call: TRBD1; v_call: TRBV18
cdr3_aa: CASSQGNTIYF; cdr3_nt: TGTGCCAGCAGTCAGGGAAACACCATATATTTT; clone_size: -; j_call: TRBJ1-3; d_call: -; v_call: TRBV12-3/TRBV12-4
cdr3_aa: CASSFTGGHAYEQYF; cdr3_nt: TGCGCCAGCAGCTTCACCGGGGGGCACGCCTACGAGCAGTACTTC; clone_size: -; j_call: TRBJ2-7; d_call: -; v_call: TRBV5-1
cdr3_aa: CASSLGVSTDTQYF; cdr3_nt: TGTGCCAGCAGTTTGGGGGTTAGCACAGATACGCAGTATTTT; clone_size: -; j_call: TRBJ2-3; d_call: -; v_call: TRBV27
cdr3_aa: CASSVMGQGGSPLHF; cdr3_nt: TGTGCCAGTAGCGTGATGGGACAGGGCGGTTCACCCCTCCACTTT; clone_size: -; j_call: TRBJ1-6; d_call: TRBD1; v_call: TRBV19
cdr3_aa: CAASVGYGYTF; cdr3_nt: TGTGCTGCAAGTGTCGGGTATGGCTACACCTTC; clone_size: -; j_call: TRBJ1-2; d_call: -; v_call: TRBV28
cdr3_aa: CASSQTSGDTQYF; cdr3_nt: TGTGCCAGCAGCCAAACCTCGGGGGATACGCAGTATTTT; clone_size: -; j_call: TRBJ2-3; d_call: -; v_call: TRBV3-1/TRBV3-2
cdr3_aa: CASSQVAVFGYPPNSEAFF; cdr3_nt: TGCGCCAGCAGCCAAGTGGCGGTTTTCGGTTACCCCCCTAACTCAGAAGCTTTCTTT; clone_size: -; j_call: TRBJ1-1; d_call: -; v_call: TRBV4-1
cdr3_aa: CASTPQGGAGELFF; cdr3_nt: TGTGCCAGCACCCCCCAGGGAGGCGCCGGGGAGCTGTTTTTT; clone_size: -; j_call: TRBJ2-2; d_call: -; v_call: TRBV11-2
cdr3_aa: CASSLAPPGTGDYGYTF; cdr3_nt: TGTGCCAGCAGCTTAGCTCCCCCCGGGACAGGGGACTATGGCTACACCTTC; clone_size: -; j_call: TRBJ1-2; d_call: TRBD1; v_call: TRBV11-2
cdr3_aa: CASRRRQGEDEKLFF; cdr3_nt: TGTGCCAGTAGGCGACGACAGGGAGAGGATGAAAAACTGTTTTTT; clone_size: -; j_call: TRBJ1-4; d_call: TRBD1; v_call: TRBV19
cdr3_aa: CSARLVTEAFF; cdr3_nt: TGCAGTGCTAGACTGGTGACTGAAGCTTTCTTT; clone_size: -; j_call: TRBJ1-1; d_call: -; v_call: TRBV20-1
cdr3_aa: CAWRWGQGNEKLFF; cdr3_nt: TGTGCCTGGAGGTGGGGACAGGGGAATGAAAAACTGTTTTTT; clone_size: -; j_call: TRBJ1-4; d_call: TRBD1; v_call: TRBV30
cdr3_aa: CASSLPLAGEQFF; cdr3_nt: TGTGCCAGCAGCCTCCCACTAGCGGGCGAGCAGTTCTTC; clone_size: -; j_call: TRBJ2-1; d_call: TRBD2; v_call: TRBV7-3
cdr3_aa: CASSLDSAGYTF; cdr3_nt: TGCGCCAGCAGCTTGGACAGCGCCGGCTACACCTTC; clone_size: -; j_call: TRBJ1-2; d_call: -; v_call: TRBV5-1
cdr3_aa: CASSLGLGGSGDYGYTF; cdr3_nt: TGTGCCAGCAGCTTAGGCCTCGGGGGCTCCGGGGACTATGGCTACACCTTC; clone_size: -; j_call: TRBJ1-2; d_call: -; v_call: TRBV7-9
cdr3_aa: CSTMETGSYEQYF; cdr3_nt: TGCAGCACGATGGAGACAGGGTCCTACGAGCAGTACTTC; clone_size: -; j_call: TRBJ2-7; d_call: TRBD1; v_call: TRBV29-1
cdr3_aa: CASSSPGRDSETQYF; cdr3_nt: TGTGCCAGCAGTTCCCCAGGGAGGGATAGTGAGACCCAGTACTTC; clone_size: -; j_call: TRBJ2-5; d_call: TRBD2; v_call: TRBV28
cdr3_aa: CASRLAGGQETQYF; cdr3_nt: TGTGCCAGCCGGCTAGCGGGGGGCCAAGAGACCCAGTACTTC; clone_size: -; j_call: TRBJ2-5; d_call: TRBD2; v_call: TRBV2
cdr3_aa: CASSPRTGYTYEQYF; cdr3_nt: TGTGCCAGCAGCCCTAGGACAGGGTATACCTACGAGCAGTACTTC; clone_size: once; j_call: TRBJ2-7; d_call: TRBD1; v_call: TRBV7-9
cdr3_aa: CASSLRTTRGEKLFF; cdr3_nt: TGTGCCAGCAGCCTCCGGACCACTCGAGGTGAAAAACTGTTTTTT; clone_size: -; j_call: TRBJ1-4; d_call: -; v_call: TRBV3-1/TRBV3-2
cdr3_aa: CASSGAGTGPYEQYF; cdr3_nt: TGTGCCAGCAGCGGCGCCGGGACAGGGCCCTACGAGCAGTACTTC; clone_size: once; j_call: TRBJ2-7; d_call: TRBD1; v_call: TRBV9
cdr3_aa: CASRGGTGELFF; cdr3_nt: TGTGCCAGCAGGGGGGGCACCGGGGAGCTGTTTTTT; clone_size: -; j_call: TRBJ2-2; d_call: -; v_call: TRBV25-1
cdr3_aa: CASSLASSYEQYF; cdr3_nt: TGCGCCAGCAGCTTGGCCTCCTCCTACGAGCAGTACTTC; clone_size: -; j_call: TRBJ2-7; d_call: -; v_call: TRBV5-1
cdr3_aa: CASRSGGYTF; cdr3_nt: TGTGCCAGCCGATCGGGGGGCTACACCTTC; clone_size: -; j_call: TRBJ1-2; d_call: -; v_call: TRBV19
cdr3_aa: CSASTEGQPQHF; cdr3_nt: TGCAGTGCTAGTACCGAGGGACAGCCCCAGCATTTT; clone_size: -; j_call: TRBJ1-5; d_call: -; v_call: TRBV20-1
cdr3_aa: CASSFDRGRNYGYTF; cdr3_nt: TGTGCCAGCAGCTTTGACAGGGGGCGCAACTATGGCTACACCTTC; clone_size: once; j_call: TRBJ1-2; d_call: TRBD1; v_call: TRBV7-8
cdr3_aa: CASSFGAGWEQYF; cdr3_nt: TGTGCCAGCAGCTTTGGGGCCGGCTGGGAGCAGTACTTC; clone_size: -; j_call: TRBJ2-7; d_call: -; v_call: TRBV9
cdr3_aa: CASSLGEETEAFF; cdr3_nt: TGCGCCAGCAGCTTGGGGGAGGAAACTGAAGCTTTCTTT; clone_size: -; j_call: TRBJ1-1; d_call: -; v_call: TRBV5-1
cdr3_aa: CASSLLGPYQETQYF; cdr3_nt: TGCGCCAGCAGCTTGTTGGGTCCCTATCAAGAGACCCAGTACTTC; clone_size: -; j_call: TRBJ2-5; d_call: -; v_call: TRBV5-1
cdr3_aa: CASSQDPGLAGAQYF; cdr3_nt: TGCGCCAGCAGCCAAGATCCCGGGCTAGCGGGAGCGCAGTATTTT; clone_size: -; j_call: TRBJ2-3; d_call: TRBD2; v_call: TRBV4-1
cdr3_aa: CASRPDRPYSGNTIYF; cdr3_nt: TGTGCCAGTAGGCCTGACAGACCGTACTCTGGAAACACCATATATTTT; clone_size: -; j_call: TRBJ1-3; d_call: -; v_call: TRBV19
cdr3_aa: CSVPGQFYEQYF; cdr3_nt: TGCAGCGTGCCGGGACAATTCTACGAGCAGTACTTC; clone_size: -; j_call: TRBJ2-7; d_call: -; v_call: TRBV29-1
cdr3_aa: CASRPGGLLREQYF; cdr3_nt: TGTGCCAGCAGACCGGGAGGCCTCCTGCGCGAGCAGTACTTC; clone_size: -; j_call: TRBJ2-7; d_call: TRBD2; v_call: TRBV5-8
cdr3_aa: CASSYHAEGGQPQHF; cdr3_nt: TGTGCCAGCAGTTACCACGCCGAGGGGGGACAGCCCCAGCATTTT; clone_size: -; j_call: TRBJ1-5; d_call: -; v_call: TRBV6-6
cdr3_aa: CASSFGNYEQYF; cdr3_nt: TGTGCCAGCAGCTTTGGAAACTACGAGCAGTACTTC; clone_size: -; j_call: TRBJ2-7; d_call: -; v_call: TRBV7-9